Given below is one T cell receptor (beta chain) in context. The antigen is undetermined. The V gene end was trimmed by 0 bases and the J gene end by 2 bases; junction bases not matched to a gene: 6. This CDR3 region has 16 residues. Germline V lookup: CDR1 SGHRS, CDR2 YFSETQ. This specimen belongs to a study of shared clonotypes between healthy human individuals. Study results and limitations: Lower generation probabilities were found for non-shared clonotypes than for those shared by all four donors.

Those who donated, Caucasian adults without exception, all lived in Nashville, Tennessee. Every subset had its genomic DNA shared out evenly among several immunoSEQ plates. Sequencing was performed with immunoSEQ multiplex PCR; in TCRdb, only in-frame clones are kept and a portion is missing. The sample carries about 1.1 million clones, 70% to 85% recorded once. The sequenced sample was memory CD4+ T cells from PBMCs. As to subset: CD45RA-negative fraction. The rearrangement joins TRBV5-1 to TRBJ2-3; TRBD1 matches at 7 bases. The TCR originated in a man between 18 and 29 years old in good health. Some clones in this sample may be carry-over from other donors' samples. CDR3 DNA sequence: TGCGCCAGCAGCTTGGCGTCAGGGGGTACCACAGATACGCAGTATTTT. The encoded protein is CASSLASGGTTDTQYF.